The 32 T cell receptor beta chains below were found in one sample sequenced in a study of regulatory T cells in long-lasting Graves disease. Time point described: persistent/refractory GD, antithyroid drugs over 5 years with positive TRAb. From RNA extracted from PBMCs, the TCR library was made. HTBI primers from iRepertoire and Arm-PCR of CDR3 regions yielded the TCR beta libraries. TCRdb independently ran MiXCR on the multiplex PCR reads; one entry per CDR3 protein. The table includes roughly 400,000 distinct CDR3 sequences, about 20% detected once. The sequenced sample was peripheral blood mononuclear cells (PBMCs), obtained when the disease was refractory, from a patient treated with antithyroid drugs. These receptors originate from a female donor with Graves disease.

This clonotype occurred a few times. This chain joins TRBV28 and TRBJ1-2; D may be TRBD1 (5 bases). This CDR3 is built from 14 residues. From germline, CDR1 is MDHEN and CDR2 SYDVKM. Trimming took off 4 bases at V and 6 bases at J, with 15 bases between the two ends. The CDR3 loop is CASSSPPGGDGYTF. CDR3 nucleotide sequence: TGTGCCAGCAGTTCCCCCCCCGGGGGAGATGGCTACACCTTC.

This clonotype appeared a few times. This chain links TRBV6-1 with TRBJ1-2; 9 bases line up with TRBD1. The CDR3 consists of 14 residues. Unmatched junction bases numbered 5, after V lost 5 bases and J lost 4 bases. In germline, CDR1 is MNHNS, CDR2 SASEGT. CDR3 bases: TGTGCCAGCAGTCCCCGGGACAGGGTCTATGGCTACACCTTC. This codes for CASSPRDRVYGYTF.

This clonotype was seen many times. The chain links TRBV11-2 to TRBJ1-4; no clear D gene. V lost 1 base, J lost 2 bases, and 14 bases lay in between. The CDR3 is 17 residues long. The V gene's germline CDR1 is SGHAT and CDR2 FQNNGV. CDR3: CASSLGVSRATNEKLFF. The CDR3 coding sequence is TGTGCCAGCAGCTTAGGAGTCAGTAGGGCGACTAATGAAAAACTGTTTTTT.

This clonotype was seen a handful of times. CDR3 loop: CASSQDRGTGSYEQYF. In DNA form, the CDR3 reads TGCGCCAGCAGCCAAGACCGCGGGACAGGATCCTACGAGCAGTACTTC. The J gene is TRBJ2-7, the V gene TRBV4-3, with 8 bases identical to TRBD1. CDR3 length: 16 amino acids. Germline V gene data show CDR1 as LGHNA and CDR2 as YSLEER. V trimming: 0 bases; J trimming: 1 base; junction bases outside the gene matches: 5.

V gene TRBV29-1 combines with J gene TRBJ2-7; D is unresolved. The CDR3 has 15 residues. In germline, CDR1 is SQVTM, CDR2 ANQGSEA. Trimming removed 0 bases from V and 6 bases from J, with 18 bases in between. The CDR3 spells CSVEDLNSLNSEQYF. As DNA, the CDR3 is TGCAGCGTTGAAGATCTGAACAGCCTGAACTCCGAGCAGTACTTC.

This clonotype has ten or more counts. This sequence joins TRBV28 and TRBJ2-7, with 8 bases lining up with TRBD2. This CDR3 spans 15 amino acids. The junction had 5 bases not matched to a gene; V was cut back by 1 base and J by 3 bases. Germline lookup yields CDR1 MDHEN and CDR2 SYDVKM. DNA for the CDR3: TGTGCCAGCAGTTTATCGTCGGGACTAGTCTACGAGCAGTACTTC. This gives the protein CASSLSSGLVYEQYF.

This clonotype has a handful of counts. V usage is TRBV24-1 and J usage is TRBJ1-5; D perhaps matches TRBD1 (5 bases). Trimming took 7 bases from V and 7 from J, leaving 13 bases between them. The CDR3 spans 13 residues. From germline, CDR1 is KGHDR and CDR2 SFDVKD. The DNA of the CDR3 is TGTGCCACCAGCAGGGATGGGATCCAGCCCCAGCATTTT. Amino acids: CATSRDGIQPQHF.

This clonotype came up many times. The chain combines TRBV5-1 with TRBJ2-7, with D hard to call. Germline V gene sequence: CDR1 SGHRS, CDR2 YFSETQ. The CDR3 contains 12 residues. V dropped 4 bases and J dropped 7 bases, with 12 bases sitting between them. This chain's CDR3 is CASSPNSLEQYF. The CDR3, as DNA: TGCGCCAGCAGCCCAAACTCATTGGAGCAGTACTTC.

The J gene is TRBJ2-5, the V gene TRBV6-2 or TRBV6-3; TRBD2 agrees at 13 bases. This CDR3 spans 13 amino acids. Germline V CDR1 and CDR2: MNHEY, SVGEGT. V was clipped by 8 bases and J by 5 bases; unmatched bases: 2. This CDR3 reads CASGLAGVETQYF. The CDR3 DNA is TGTGCCAGCGGACTAGCGGGAGTGGAGACCCAGTACTTC.

This clonotype showed up many times. This sequence joins TRBV12-3 or TRBV12-4 and TRBJ1-1; D call uncertain. The V and J ends lost 4 bases and 0 bases respectively, with 9 bases between them. This CDR3 is 14 amino acids long. As DNA, the CDR3 is TGTGCCAGCAGTTCCTCTGGGGTGAACACTGAAGCTTTCTTT. Translated, it gives CASSSSGVNTEAFF.

The sample holds many counts of this clonotype. The rearrangement links TRBV7-8 to TRBJ1-1; D remains unclear. The CDR3 spans 15 residues. The V end lost 5 bases, the J end lost 2 bases, and 15 bases lay between the germline ends. Germline-derived CDR1 and CDR2 are SGHVS and FQNEAQ. The CDR3 DNA sequence: TGTGCCAGCAGCACCACCGGGCAGCTCAACACTGAAGCTTTCTTT. As protein: CASSTTGQLNTEAFF.

In this sample, this clonotype turned up many times. This chain joins TRBV6-5 and TRBJ1-3; 8 bases match TRBD1. The CDR3 spans 15 residues. Germline trimming cut 2 bases from V and 4 bases from J; bases unmatched to any gene: 4. Germline V gives CDR1 MNHEY, CDR2 SVGAGI. CDR3 sequence reads: CASSYKTGAGNTIYF. CDR3 DNA: TGTGCCAGCAGTTACAAGACAGGGGCCGGAAACACCATATATTTT.

This clonotype was seen a few times. The rearrangement uses TRBV20-1 and TRBJ1-5; the match to TRBD1 covers 9 bases. CDR3 length: 13 amino acids. Germline V gene sequence: CDR1 DFQATT, CDR2 SNEGSKA (reference sequence). The DNA of the CDR3 is TGCAGCCTCGAGACAGGGGGGGAACAGCCCCAGCATTTT. Its protein product is CSLETGGEQPQHF.

In regard to this clonotype: This is likely an artifact of a read error, given a far larger clone one base away. The chain recombines TRBV6-9 with TRBJ2-7; either TRBD1 or TRBD2 may fit D (5 bases each). Trimming removed 7 bases from V and 1 base from J, with 17 bases in between. CDR1 is MNHGY and CDR2 is SVAAGI in the germline V gene. The CDR3 spans 15 residues. The CDR3 DNA follows: TGTGCCAGCAATTACCACGGGACCGCGTCCTACGAGCAGTACTTC. It is translated as CASNYHGTASYEQYF.

The V and J genes are TRBV2 and TRBJ2-7; 8 bases map to TRBD1. The junction had 5 bases not matched to a gene; V was cut back by 4 bases and J by 3 bases. CDR3 length: 14 amino acids. CDR1 is SNHLY and CDR2 is FYNNEI in the germline V gene. The DNA for the CDR3 is TGTGCCAGCAGTGTTCAGGGGGCTTTCTACGAGCAGTACTTC. Translating gives CASSVQGAFYEQYF.

In its sample, this clonotype was seen many times. The rearrangement links TRBV27 to TRBJ1-2; D is possibly TRBD1 (6 bases). V was trimmed by 2 bases and J by 4 bases, leaving 11 bases between them. There are 14 residues in the CDR3. Germline V gene sequence: CDR1 MNHEY, CDR2 SMNVEV (reference sequence). The CDR3 protein is CASSLRGGAYGYTF. In DNA form, the CDR3 reads TGTGCCAGCAGTTTACGCGGGGGGGCCTATGGCTACACCTTC.

This clonotype was seen repeatedly, ten times or more. The chain carries TRBV2 and TRBJ2-6; D possibly corresponds to TRBD2 (5 bases). The CDR3 covers 13 residues. V lost 6 bases, J lost 3 bases, and 6 bases lay in between. Germline lookup yields CDR1 SNHLY and CDR2 FYNNEI. The CDR3 spells CASRGGGANVLTF. CDR3 nucleotides: TGTGCCAGCAGAGGAGGTGGGGCCAACGTCCTGACTTTC. Full variable domain (outside the CDR3, taken from reference TRBV2 and TRBJ2-6): EPEVTQTPSHQVTQMGQEVILRCVPISNHLYFYWYRQILGQKVEFLVSFYNNEISEKSEIFDDQFSVERPDGSNFTLKIRSTKLEDSAMYFCASRGGGANVLTFGAGSRLTVL.

This clonotype was detected a few times. The J gene is TRBJ2-2, the V gene TRBV12-3 or TRBV12-4, with 8 bases aligning to TRBD1. The V gene end was trimmed by 2 bases and the J gene end by 0 bases; junction bases not matched to a gene: 2. The length of the CDR3 is 16 residues. CDR3 amino acids: CASSLQQGANTGELFF. The CDR3 nucleotides are TGTGCCAGCAGTTTACAACAGGGGGCGAACACCGGGGAGCTGTTTTTT.

The CDR3 protein is CASSFLNSQDEQFF. CDR3 in DNA: TGTGCCAGCAGCTTCCTAAATAGTCAGGATGAGCAGTTCTTC. J is TRBJ2-5 and V is TRBV7-2; no clear D gene. Matching the DNA end better, TRBJ2-1 makes the J call doubtful. The germline CDR1 and CDR2 sequences are SGHTA and FQGNSA. The CDR3 runs 14 residues.

The chain combines TRBV3-1 with TRBJ2-7; possible D gene TRBD1, 6 bases. Germline V gene sequence: CDR1 LGHDT, CDR2 YNNKEL (reference sequence). The CDR3 runs 14 residues. V lost 3 bases to trimming and J lost 0 bases, with 9 bases between them. Here the CDR3 DNA reads TGTGCCAGCAGCCACGGACAGAACTCCTACGAGCAGTACTTC. This gives the protein CASSHGQNSYEQYF.

The chain carries TRBV15 and TRBJ1-4; D is unclear. The ends were cut back, 0 bases at V and 8 bases at J, with 4 bases in the middle. The germline gives CDR1 LNHNV, CDR2 YYDKDF (reference sequence). CDR3 length: 12 residues. The CDR3 reads CATSREREKLFF. CDR3 DNA: TGTGCCACCAGCAGAGAAAGGGAAAAACTGTTTTTT.

The chain recombines TRBV29-1 with TRBJ2-7, with 8 bases aligning to TRBD1. The junction had 8 bases not matched to a gene; V was cut back by 5 bases and J by 5 bases. There are 13 residues in the CDR3. CDR1 SQVTM and CDR2 ANQGSEA come from the germline V gene. As DNA, the CDR3 is TGCAGCGTTCGGGACAGGATGGGGAACGAGCAGTACTTC. This codes for CSVRDRMGNEQYF.

This clonotype was counted at least ten times. The chain links TRBV5-1 to TRBJ2-7; 7 nucleotides match TRBD1. V was pared by 3 bases and J by 2 bases, with 2 bases of the junction left unmatched. Germline CDR1 SGHRS, CDR2 YFSETQ. This CDR3 is 13 amino acids long. The DNA of the CDR3 is TGCGCCAGCAGCTCGGGACAGCCCTACGAGCAGTACTTC. It translates to CASSSGQPYEQYF.

This clonotype showed up just a few times. This chain connects TRBV19 to TRBJ1-2; D ambiguous. V lost 3 bases, J lost 0 bases, and 8 bases lay in between. Germline values: CDR1 LNHDA, CDR2 SQIVND (reference sequence). The CDR3 is 14 amino acids. CDR3 sequence (DNA): TGTGCCAGTAGTATGGGCAACGCTAACTATGGCTACACCTTC. Its translation is CASSMGNANYGYTF.

The chain employs TRBV5-1 and TRBJ2-3, with D possibly being TRBD2 (5 bases). The end of the DNA fits TRBJ2-5 better, so the J call may be wrong. Germline-derived CDR1 and CDR2 are SGHRS and YFSETQ. The length of the CDR3 is 14 residues. CDR3 bases: TGCGCCAGCAGCTTGAGTCTAGCTGCGGAGACCCAGTACTTC. This codes for CASSLSLAAETQYF.

The chain is built from TRBV5-1 and TRBJ1-1, with D tentatively TRBD1 (5 bases). The V gene's germline CDR1 is SGHRS and CDR2 YFSETQ. V lost 1 base, J lost 5 bases, and 12 bases lay in between. The CDR3 totals 14 residues. The CDR3 sequence is CASSLFQGRTEAFF. In DNA, the CDR3 is TGCGCCAGCAGCTTGTTCCAGGGTCGGACTGAAGCTTTCTTT.

Here the CDR3 reads CASSQDSLTGTGHGNTIYF. The CDR3 DNA follows: TGTGCCAGCAGCCAAGATTCACTTACCGGGACAGGGCATGGAAACACCATATATTTT. The chain links TRBV3-2 to TRBJ1-3; the table's D call of TRBD1 was not tested on the DNA. TRBV3-2 is labeled a pseudogene. This CDR3 contains 19 residues.

CDR3 residues: CASSFGYRKGQHGNTIYF. The CDR3 DNA is TGTGCCAGCAGCTTTGGGTATAGGAAGGGACAGCACGGAAACACCATATATTTT. The chain recombines TRBV7-8 with TRBJ1-3; 7 positions agree with TRBD1. V lost 3 bases and J lost 4; bases outside the gene matches: 15. The CDR3 is made up of 18 amino acids. Looked up from germline, CDR1 is SGHVS and CDR2 is FQNEAQ.

This clonotype was recorded at least ten times. The rearrangement links TRBV28 to TRBJ1-4, with a possible D match to TRBD1 (6 bases). V was cut by 5 bases and J by 6 bases, with 25 bases left in between. Germline V CDR1 and CDR2: MDHEN, SYDVKM. CDR3 length: 18 residues. CDR3 sequence (DNA): TGTGCCAGCAGTATCTCCGGTGTCGACGGGGGGCTGGATGAAAAACTGTTTTTT. The encoded protein is CASSISGVDGGLDEKLFF. Full variable domain (outside the CDR3, taken from reference TRBV28 and TRBJ1-4): DVKVTQSSRYLVKRTGEKVFLECVQDMDHENMFWYRQDPGLGLRLIYFSYDVKMKEKGDIPEGYSVSREKKERFSLILESASTNQTSMYLCASSISGVDGGLDEKLFFGSGTQLSVL.

This clonotype was recorded many times. V and J are TRBV28 and TRBJ2-2, with 8 bases matching TRBD2. CDR1 is MDHEN and CDR2 is SYDVKM in the germline V gene. The CDR3 has 14 residues. V lost 6 bases and J lost 5; bases outside the gene matches: 5. CDR3 sequence reads: CASSGLARTGELFF. For the CDR3, the DNA is TGTGCCAGCAGCGGACTAGCCCGGACCGGGGAGCTGTTTTTT.

The chain links TRBV4-3 to TRBJ2-2; weak D call: TRBD2 (5 bases). From germline, CDR1 is LGHNA and CDR2 YSLEER. The V end lost 0 bases, the J end lost 4 bases, and 9 bases lay between the germline ends. This CDR3 has 15 amino acids. The CDR3 DNA follows: TGCGCCAGCAGCCAAGATTGGCGGGCCACCGGGGAGCTGTTTTTT. Protein: CASSQDWRATGELFF.

This clonotype occurred many times. V usage is TRBV12-3 or TRBV12-4 and J usage is TRBJ2-6, with unresolved D. This CDR3 contains 15 residues. The V and J ends lost 7 bases and 0 bases respectively, with 10 bases between them. In nucleotides, the CDR3 is TGTGCCAGCACTCGACTTAACTCTGGGGCCAACGTCCTGACTTTC. Amino acid sequence: CASTRLNSGANVLTF.